A selection of T cell receptor beta chains follows, all from one sample in a study of blood T cell repertoires in COVID-19. The assay was immunoSEQ multiplex PCR, and TCRdb's table has in-frame clones only and misses some. This table has about 200,000 clones, about three quarters appearing once. The sequenced material came from peripheral blood. The source of these receptors is a woman in her 70s with acute or convalescent COVID-19. Both conserved end residues are part of each CDR3. D genes are given only for firm matches. Expanded clones get a size class; other rows say once, few or many, or leave the size out.

TRBV6-6	-	TRBJ1-1	-	CASSYSTNTEAFF	TGTGCCAGCAGTTACTCCACAAACACTGAAGCTTTCTTT
TRBV5-1	-	TRBJ1-2	TRBD1	CASSLTTGESGYTF	TGCGCCAGCAGCTTGACTACAGGGGAAAGTGGCTACACCTTC
TRBV7-7	-	TRBJ2-1	TRBD2	CASSETSGSGIEQFF	TGTGCCAGCAGCGAAACTAGCGGGAGTGGAATTGAGCAGTTCTTC
TRBV30	-	TRBJ2-5	TRBD1	CAWSGTGVRETQYF	TGTGCCTGGAGTGGAACAGGGGTGAGAGAGACCCAGTACTTC
TRBV10-3	-	TRBJ1-4	-	CAISESSGANEKLFF	TGTGCCATCAGTGAGTCGAGTGGAGCTAATGAAAAACTGTTTTTT
TRBV2	-	TRBJ1-5	-	CASSDGGSSNQPQHF	TGTGCCAGCAGTGATGGGGGGTCTAGCAATCAGCCCCAGCATTTT
TRBV27	-	TRBJ1-6	-	CASKQGVVYNSPLHF	TGTGCCAGCAAACAGGGAGTGGTCTATAATTCACCCCTCCACTTT
TRBV5-4	-	TRBJ1-1	-	CASSDLGGGEVDTEAFF	TGTGCCAGCAGCGATTTGGGGGGTGGGGAAGTAGACACTGAAGCTTTCTTT
TRBV3-1/TRBV3-2	-	TRBJ2-7	-	CASSQGSGFGEQYF	TGTGCCAGCAGCCAAGGATCGGGGTTTGGTGAGCAGTACTTC
TRBV20-1	few	TRBJ1-5	-	CSASRGINNQPQHF	TGCAGTGCTAGTAGGGGAATAAACAATCAGCCCCAGCATTTT
TRBV28	-	TRBJ1-2	-	CASSLSGLSNYGYTF	TGTGCCAGCAGTTTATCGGGTCTATCTAACTATGGCTACACCTTC
TRBV2	few	TRBJ1-6	TRBD1	CASSRHTQGVGNSPLHF	TGTGCCAGCAGTCGTCATACACAGGGGGTGGGGAATTCACCCCTCCACTTT
TRBV19	-	TRBJ1-1	TRBD1	CASSIGLGGDVNTEAFF	TGTGCCAGTAGTATCGGATTAGGGGGCGATGTGAACACTGAAGCTTTCTTT
TRBV2	-	TRBJ2-3	-	CASSAAAGPTDTQYF	TGTGCCAGCAGTGCAGCGGCGGGACCCACAGATACGCAGTATTTT
TRBV15	-	TRBJ2-7	-	CATSRPQGNSPYEQYF	TGTGCCACCAGCAGACCTCAGGGGAATAGCCCCTACGAGCAGTACTTC
TRBV9	-	TRBJ2-6	TRBD2	CASSASGFSGANVLTF	TGTGCCAGCAGCGCTAGCGGGTTCTCTGGGGCCAACGTCCTGACTTTC
TRBV30	-	TRBJ1-5	-	CAWSEIAGWNQPQHF	TGTGCCTGGAGTGAAATAGCGGGCTGGAATCAGCCCCAGCATTTT
TRBV6-5	-	TRBJ1-2	-	CASSYEQGTYGYTF	TGTGCCAGCAGTTACGAGCAGGGTACCTATGGCTACACCTTC